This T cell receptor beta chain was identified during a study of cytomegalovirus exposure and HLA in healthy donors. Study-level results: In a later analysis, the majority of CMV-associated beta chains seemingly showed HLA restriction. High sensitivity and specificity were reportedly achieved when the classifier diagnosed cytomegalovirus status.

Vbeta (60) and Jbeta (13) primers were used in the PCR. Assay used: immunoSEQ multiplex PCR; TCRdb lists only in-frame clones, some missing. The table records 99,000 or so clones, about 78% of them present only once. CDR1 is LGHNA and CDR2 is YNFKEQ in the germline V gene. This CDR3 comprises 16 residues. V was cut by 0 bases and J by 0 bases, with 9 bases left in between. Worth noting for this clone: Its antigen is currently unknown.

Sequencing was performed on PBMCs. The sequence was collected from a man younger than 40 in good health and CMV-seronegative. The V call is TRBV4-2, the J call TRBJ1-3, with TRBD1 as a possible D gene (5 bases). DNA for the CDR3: TGTGCCAGCAGCCAAGAGGGGGGAAACTCTGGAAACACCATATATTTT. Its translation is CASSQEGGNSGNTIYF.